The subject of this entry is one T cell receptor (beta chain). Its target is not known. The data were obtained in a study of T cell responses to AZD1222 COVID-19 vaccine. From germline, CDR1 is ENHRY and CDR2 SYGVKD. The CDR3 has 15 residues. The V gene lost 5 bases and the J gene lost 3 bases, with 17 bases spanning the gap. The study's findings and limits: White British ancestry dominated among donors, who included more females, and clonal diversity was possibly underestimated. Repertoire samples came only from after the peak T cell response. Two AZD1222 administrations were followed by greater Spike-specific TCR breadth and depth.

The table came from immunoSEQ multiplex PCR; TCRdb's copy has only in-frame clones and leaves some out. The sample lists about 180,000 clones, more than 75% occurring once. The J gene is TRBJ2-7, the V gene TRBV10-3; perhaps D is TRBD1 or TRBD2 (5 bases each). Sequencing was performed on peripheral blood, taken 28 days after the second AZD1222 dose. The origin of this receptor is an adult who received the AZD1222 COVID-19 vaccine. In nucleotides, the CDR3 is TGTGCCATCAGTATCGACGGGGACCAGGGCTACGAGCAGTACTTC. It codes for CAISIDGDQGYEQYF.